This entry lists 31 T cell receptor beta chains sequenced from one sample in a study of OX40 agonist ivuxolimab in advanced cancers. Here immunoSEQ multiplex PCR was the method, and the copy in TCRdb shows in-frame clones only, minus some. The sample holds about 73,000 clones, 85% to 90% seen once. Sequencing used CD4+ or CD8+ T cells sorted from blood, obtained in a trial of the OX40 agonist ivuxolimab. These receptors came from an adult with an advanced solid tumor such as melanoma, head and neck, liver or kidney cancer.

The J gene is TRBJ1-5, the V gene TRBV28; tentative D call: TRBD1 (6 bases). The CDR3 runs 13 residues. Trimming took 6 bases from V and 6 from J, leaving 12 bases between them. CDR1 MDHEN and CDR2 SYDVKM come from the germline V gene. CDR3 sequence: CASREGGSQPQHF. The CDR3 bases are TGTGCCAGCAGGGAGGGGGGCAGTCAGCCCCAGCATTTT.

This chain links TRBV18 with TRBJ1-2; maybe TRBD1 (5 bases). The CDR3 has 14 amino acids. CDR1 and CDR2 (germline): KGHSH, LQKENI. The V end lost 8 bases, the J end lost 3 bases, and 16 bases lay between the germline ends. CDR3 protein: CASGDTTADYGYTF. CDR3 coding DNA: TGTGCCAGCGGGGATACGACAGCCGACTATGGCTACACCTTC.

V and J are TRBV29-1 and TRBJ2-7; 10 nucleotides align to TRBD1. Germline V gene lookup returns CDR1 SQVTM and CDR2 ANQGSEA. This CDR3 contains 14 residues. V trimming: 6 bases; J trimming: 1 base; junction bases outside the gene matches: 6. The CDR3 reads CSVATGGSSYEQYF. The DNA for the CDR3 is TGCAGCGTAGCGACAGGGGGCTCTTCCTACGAGCAGTACTTC.

The chain joins TRBV2 to TRBJ2-3; D uncertain. In germline, CDR1 is SNHLY, CDR2 FYNNEI. The CDR3 runs to 16 residues. Trimming removed 5 bases from V and 6 bases from J, with 21 bases in between. The CDR3 loop reads CASSNRPRLVMDTQYF. The CDR3 DNA follows: TGTGCCAGCAGTAACCGCCCCCGGTTAGTTATGGATACGCAGTATTTT.

The V call is TRBV12-5, the J call TRBJ2-3; tentative D call: TRBD2 (6 bases). Trimming took 3 bases from V and 0 from J, leaving 16 bases between them. Germline CDR1 reads LGHNT; CDR2 reads FRNRAP. The CDR3 spans 17 residues. CDR3 in DNA: TGTGCTAGTGGTTTTAGTGGGAGGCCCGCTAGCACAGATACGCAGTATTTT. Translating it yields CASGFSGRPASTDTQYF. The complete variable domain, with remaining parts taken from reference TRBV12-5 and TRBJ2-3, reads DARVTQTPRHKVTEMGQEVTMRCQPILGHNTVFWYRQTMMQGLELLAYFRNRAPLDDSGMPKDRFSAEMPDATLATLKIQPSEPRDSAVYFCASGFSGRPASTDTQYFGPGTRLTVL.

This chain links TRBV15 with TRBJ2-7; maybe TRBD1 (5 bases). CDR1 and CDR2 from the germline V gene are LNHNV and YYDKDF (reference sequence). The CDR3 extends over 15 amino acids. V lost 1 base and J 2 bases, leaving 12 bases between the germline ends. The CDR3 region is CATSRGGREAYEQYF. CDR3 in DNA: TGTGCCACCAGCAGAGGTGGCAGGGAAGCCTACGAGCAGTACTTC.

The CDR3 bases are TGTGCCAGCAGTTACTCTGACCCCCAGGGCGGCTACACCTTC. This encodes CASSYSDPQGGYTF. J is TRBJ1-2 and V is TRBV6-5; possible D gene TRBD1, 5 bases. Germline V lookup: CDR1 MNHEY, CDR2 SVGAGI. CDR3 length: 14 residues. Trimming removed 0 bases at V and 8 bases at J, with 13 bases between.

V usage is TRBV28 and J usage is TRBJ1-3; unclear D gene. In germline, CDR1 is MDHEN, CDR2 SYDVKM. Trimming stripped 4 bases from V and 2 bases from J, with 9 bases between. The CDR3 contains 14 residues. The CDR3 loop is CASSSPPAGNTIYF. Here the CDR3 DNA reads TGTGCCAGCAGTTCTCCTCCCGCTGGAAACACCATATATTTT.

The V call is TRBV15, the J call TRBJ2-3, with TRBD1 identical over 8 bases. The germline V gene has CDR1 LNHNV and CDR2 YYDKDF (reference sequence). The CDR3 is 15 residues long. The ends lost 5 bases at V and 6 bases at J; junction bases unmatched: 10. This CDR3 reads CATSVEDRALDTQYF. In DNA form, the CDR3 reads TGTGCCACCAGCGTGGAGGACAGGGCTCTGGATACGCAGTATTTT. The full variable domain, rest sourced from reference TRBV15 and TRBJ2-3, is DAMVIQNPRYQVTQFGKPVTLSCSQTLNHNVMYWYQQKSSQAPKLLFHYYDKDFNNEADTPDNFQSRRPNTSFCFLDIRSPGLGDTAMYLCATSVEDRALDTQYFGPGTRLTVL.

The V gene is TRBV5-8, the J gene TRBJ2-1, with TRBD2 matching 8 bases. From germline, CDR1 is SGHTS and CDR2 YDEGEE. The CDR3 loop spans 17 amino acids. The V segment lost 3 bases and the J segment 4 bases; nucleotides outside the gene matches: 12. The CDR3 coding sequence is TGTGCCAGCAGCTCGGAGGGTACGGTAGCGGGGTACAATGAGCAGTTCTTC. Translated: CASSSEGTVAGYNEQFF.

This chain connects TRBV19 to TRBJ1-2, with unresolved D. Trimming removed 1 base from V and 0 bases from J, with 9 bases in between. Germline CDR1 and CDR2: LNHDA and SQIVND (reference sequence). The CDR3 length is 15 residues. The CDR3 loop reads CASSIASRSNYGYTF. CDR3 coding DNA: TGTGCCAGTAGTATAGCCAGCAGGTCTAACTATGGCTACACCTTC. Variable domain in full (rest from reference TRBV19 and TRBJ1-2): DGGITQSPKYLFRKEGQNVTLSCEQNLNHDAMYWYRQDPGQGLRLIYYSQIVNDFQKGDIAEGYSVSREKKESFPLTVTSAQKNPTAFYLCASSIASRSNYGYTFGSGTRLTVV.

In DNA, the CDR3 is TGTGCCAGCAGTGAAGGTGGAAACACCATATATTTT. Its translation is CASSEGGNTIYF. The chain is built from TRBV2 and TRBJ1-3; unclear D gene. Germline V gene data show CDR1 as SNHLY and CDR2 as FYNNEI. The CDR3 runs to 12 residues. Trimming shortened V by 1 base and J by 3 bases, and 1 base separated the two germline ends.

This chain joins TRBV19 and TRBJ1-1, with TRBD1 matching 8 bases. V lost 5 bases, J lost 0 bases, and 5 bases stayed unmatched. This CDR3 is 15 amino acids long. Germline CDR1 is LNHDA and CDR2 is SQIVND (reference sequence). The CDR3 is CASSYWTGLNTEAFF. Here the CDR3 DNA reads TGTGCCAGTAGTTACTGGACAGGGCTGAACACTGAAGCTTTCTTT.

This chain uses TRBV29-1 with TRBJ2-7, with D maybe TRBD1 (5 bases). The CDR3 totals 13 residues. Germline CDR1 is SQVTM and CDR2 is ANQGSEA. The DNA for the CDR3 is TGCACCGCTGCTGTGGACACCCCCTACGAGCAGTACTTC. It is translated as CTAAVDTPYEQYF.

The rearrangement uses TRBV11-1 and TRBJ1-1; perhaps TRBD1 as D (5 bases). The germline gives CDR1 SGHAT, CDR2 FQDESV (reference sequence). CDR3 size: 13 residues. The ends were cut back, 1 base at V and 5 bases at J, with 8 bases in the middle. The CDR3 reads CASSLEGVTEAFF. The CDR3 DNA reads as TGTGCCAGCAGCTTAGAAGGGGTGACTGAAGCTTTCTTT.

V and J are TRBV5-1 and TRBJ2-3, with a tentative D call TRBD2 (6 bases). The germline V gene encodes CDR1 SGHRS and CDR2 YFSETQ. The CDR3 totals 14 residues. Trimming left V 0 bases short and J 3 bases short, with 8 bases between. DNA for the CDR3: TGCGCCAGCAGCTTGGCCCGGGGGACAGATACGCAGTATTTT. Protein sequence: CASSLARGTDTQYF.

This sequence joins TRBV18 and TRBJ1-4; D not resolved. This CDR3 spans 14 amino acids. V was clipped by 3 bases and J by 2 bases, with 7 bases between them. Germline V gene sequence: CDR1 KGHSH, CDR2 LQKENI. CDR3 bases: TGTGCCAGCTCACCGACCGATACTAATGAAAAACTGTTTTTT. Amino acid sequence: CASSPTDTNEKLFF.

The rearrangement uses TRBV7-9 and TRBJ2-2; D gene unclear. Trimming shortened V by 6 bases and J by 4 bases, and 3 bases separated the two germline ends. CDR1 is SEHNR, CDR2 FQNEAQ, per germline (reference sequence). CDR3 size: 11 residues. The CDR3 here is CASRRTGELFF. Here the CDR3 DNA reads TGTGCCAGCAGACGCACCGGGGAGCTGTTTTTT.

The gene calls are TRBV2 and TRBJ2-1; 12 bases line up with TRBD2. Germline loops: CDR1 SNHLY, CDR2 FYNNEI. This CDR3 is 14 amino acids long. V was pared by 7 bases and J by 8 bases, with 6 bases of the junction left unmatched. The CDR3 loop is CASIRLAGAHEQFF. CDR3 in DNA: TGTGCCAGCATACGACTAGCGGGAGCTCATGAGCAGTTCTTC.

This sequence joins TRBV5-1 and TRBJ2-5, with 8 bases fitting TRBD1. The CDR3 loop spans 15 amino acids. V lost 4 bases to trimming and J lost 1 base; unmatched junction nucleotides: 6. The V gene's germline CDR1 is SGHRS and CDR2 YFSETQ. The CDR3 here is CASSTFGQGQETQYF. Here the CDR3 DNA reads TGCGCCAGCAGCACCTTTGGACAGGGCCAAGAGACCCAGTACTTC. The whole variable domain, filled in from reference TRBV5-1 and TRBJ2-5, reads KAGVTQTPRYLIKTRGQQVTLSCSPISGHRSVSWYQQTPGQGLQFLFEYFSETQRNKGNFPGRFSGRQFSNSRSEMNVSTLELGDSALYLCASSTFGQGQETQYFGPGTRLLVL.

The rearrangement links TRBV2 to TRBJ1-4, with 7 bases matching TRBD1. The germline gives CDR1 SNHLY, CDR2 FYNNEI. J was trimmed by 9 bases and V by 2 bases; bases with no gene match: 12. The CDR3 extends over 16 amino acids. Here the CDR3 DNA reads TGTGCCAGCAGTGAAAACCCGAGGGGGCGGAATAAAAAACTGTTTTTT. Encoded protein: CASSENPRGRNKKLFF.

This clone was observed a few times. The rearrangement joins TRBV29-1 to TRBJ2-7, with D hard to call. V lost 4 bases and J lost 0, with 7 bases in between. The CDR3 consists of 12 residues. Germline V gives CDR1 SQVTM, CDR2 ANQGSEA. The CDR3 is CSVVDGSYEQYF. The CDR3 region has the DNA TGCAGCGTTGTGGACGGCTCCTACGAGCAGTACTTC.

The chain employs TRBV6-5 and TRBJ2-1; D is possibly TRBD1 (5 bases). Germline V CDR1 and CDR2: MNHEY, SVGAGI. This CDR3 contains 14 residues. V was pared by 9 bases and J by 4 bases, with 16 bases between. The CDR3 DNA reads TGTGCCAGTGGGGCCGATCCCACTTACAATGAGCAGTTCTTC. Its protein product is CASGADPTYNEQFF.

The gene calls are TRBV30 and TRBJ2-7; 14 bases line up with TRBD2. From germline, CDR1 is GTSNPN and CDR2 SVGIG (reference sequence). The V and J ends lost 0 bases and 4 bases, in that order; junction bases with no gene match: 8. The CDR3 loop spans 17 amino acids. This chain's CDR3 is CAWSVSPGTSGRYEQYF. The DNA of the CDR3 is TGTGCCTGGAGTGTATCCCCCGGGACTAGCGGGAGATACGAGCAGTACTTC.

This chain uses TRBV2 with TRBJ2-3, with D possibly TRBD2 on 6 matching bases. Trimming removed 2 bases at V and 2 bases at J, with 11 bases between. The CDR3 is made up of 15 amino acids. CDR1 and CDR2 from the germline V gene are SNHLY and FYNNEI. The CDR3 loop reads CASSELPGVTDTQYF. The CDR3 DNA reads TGTGCCAGCAGTGAATTGCCGGGGGTCACAGATACGCAGTATTTT.

The rearrangement links TRBV4-2 to TRBJ1-2; tentative D call: TRBD1 (6 bases). The germline CDR1 and CDR2 sequences are LGHNA and YNFKEQ. This CDR3 spans 15 amino acids. V was trimmed by 4 bases and J by 6 bases, leaving 18 bases between them. The chain's CDR3 is CASSPRGGGWDGYTF. CDR3 nucleotides: TGTGCCAGCAGCCCCCGTGGAGGGGGATGGGATGGCTACACCTTC.

The chain employs TRBV15 and TRBJ2-2, with 11 bases fitting TRBD2. Germline CDR1 is LNHNV and CDR2 is YYDKDF (reference sequence). The CDR3 is 16 residues long. Trimming at V came to 0 bases and at J to 8 bases, leaving 5 bases not matched to a gene. Here the CDR3 DNA reads TGTGCCACCAGCAGAGATCCCACTAGCGGGAGTGGGGAGCTGTTTTTT. Its translation is CATSRDPTSGSGELFF.

The chain recombines TRBV11-2 with TRBJ2-5, with unresolved D. V lost 4 bases and J lost 5, with 8 bases in between. There are 12 residues in the CDR3. Germline V gene lookup returns CDR1 SGHAT and CDR2 FQNNGV. For the CDR3, the DNA is TGTGCCAGCAGCTCAAACCTGGAGACCCAGTACTTC. This sequence encodes CASSSNLETQYF.

V usage is TRBV7-2 and J usage is TRBJ2-5; 8 nucleotides align to TRBD2. The CDR3 sequence is 16 residues long. The V gene end was trimmed by 6 bases and the J gene end by 2 bases; junction bases not matched to a gene: 11. The germline CDR1 and CDR2 sequences are SGHTA and FQGNSA. The CDR3 DNA follows: TGTGCCAGCAGGGGGTGGGCTAGCGGGTTTCAAGAGACCCAGTACTTC. It codes for CASRGWASGFQETQYF.

The chain combines TRBV2 with TRBJ2-3; 9 nucleotides align to TRBD1. CDR1 and CDR2 from the germline V gene are SNHLY and FYNNEI. The CDR3 sequence is 13 residues long. V lost 7 bases to trimming and J lost 10 bases; unmatched junction nucleotides: 9. CDR3 sequence reads: CASKRDRVSAQYF. The CDR3 bases are TGTGCCAGCAAGCGGGACAGGGTCTCTGCGCAGTATTTT.

The chain is built from TRBV11-1 and TRBJ2-5; no definite D call. Germline V gene sequence: CDR1 SGHAT, CDR2 FQDESV (reference sequence). The CDR3 runs 13 residues. The V and J ends lost 4 bases and 5 bases respectively, with 11 bases between them. The CDR3 DNA is TGTGCCAGCAGCTGGACGGCCGGGGAGACCCAGTACTTC. Translating gives CASSWTAGETQYF.